The 29 T cell receptor beta chains below come from one sample, sequenced in a study of blood T cells in healthy people across ages. Next came a second PCR, run for about 7 to 12 cycles, which used a sample-barcoded 5' primer along with a J-beta primer mix. From the 5' RACE reads, TCRdb called clonotypes with MiXCR, one entry per CDR3 protein. The sample records approximately 800,000 distinct CDR3 sequences, 55% to 75% being singletons. Sequenced: blood. These receptors came from a man between 25 and 39 years old in good health.

The V gene is TRBV15, the J gene TRBJ1-1; D is perhaps TRBD1 (5 bases). Trimming stripped 1 base from V and 8 bases from J, with 14 bases between. Germline CDR1 is LNHNV and CDR2 is YYDKDF (reference sequence). CDR3 length: 14 residues. CDR3 in amino acids: CATSRVGAKEEAFF. The CDR3, as DNA: TGTGCCACCAGCAGAGTAGGGGCGAAGGAGGAAGCTTTCTTT.

The J gene is TRBJ1-2, the V gene TRBV6-5; the D is unclear. CDR1 is MNHEY, CDR2 SVGAGI, per germline. V lost 5 bases to trimming and J lost 1 base, with 8 bases between them. CDR3 length equals 13 residues. This chain's CDR3 is CASSLDFNYGYTF. The CDR3 DNA follows: TGTGCCAGCAGTCTAGACTTTAACTATGGCTACACCTTC.

The gene calls are TRBV19 and TRBJ1-1, with a weak D call TRBD1 (6 bases). Germline CDR1 LNHDA, CDR2 SQIVND (reference sequence). V lost 5 bases and J 1 base, leaving 14 bases between the germline ends. The CDR3 extends over 15 amino acids. The CDR3 protein is CASSPNRVSNTEAFF. CDR3 DNA: TGTGCCAGTAGTCCAAACAGGGTATCGAACACTGAAGCTTTCTTT.

The table lists this clonotype with a count of one. In nucleotides, the CDR3 is TGTGCCAGCAGTGACGGGACTAGCGGTAAAAACATTCAGTACTTC. Amino acid sequence: CASSDGTSGKNIQYF. This chain joins TRBV6-1 and TRBJ2-4; TRBD2 matches at 11 bases. The CDR3 contains 15 residues. The V gene's germline CDR1 is MNHNS and CDR2 SASEGT. V was clipped by 3 bases and J by 4 bases; unmatched bases: 2.

The V gene is TRBV4-2, the J gene TRBJ2-1; 13 nucleotides line up with TRBD2. Germline CDR1 LGHNA, CDR2 YNFKEQ. The CDR3 extends over 16 amino acids. The trim removed 3 bases at V and 6 bases at J, leaving 5 bases unmatched. CDR3 bases: TGTGCCAGCAGCCAGGCCGGGACTAGCGGGATCAATGAGCAGTTCTTC. This sequence encodes CASSQAGTSGINEQFF.

The chain has TRBV12-3 or TRBV12-4 and TRBJ2-7; D ambiguous. CDR3 length: 13 amino acids. Trimming left V 3 bases short and J 6 bases short, with 12 bases between. The CDR3 DNA reads as TGTGCCAGCAGTTTGTCCCTCATTTCCGAGCAGTACTTC. It is translated as CASSLSLISEQYF.

This clonotype was picked up one time. The rearrangement joins TRBV6-2 or TRBV6-3 to TRBJ1-5, with 7 positions matching TRBD1. The CDR3 loop spans 16 amino acids. CDR1 and CDR2 (germline): MNHEY, SVGEGT. Trimming removed 6 bases from V and 3 bases from J; junction bases left unmatched: 11. CDR3 DNA sequence: TGTGCCAGCAGCAGGGACAGACGAGAGTACAATCAGCCCCAGCATTTT. It translates to CASSRDRREYNQPQHF.

This clonotype occurred a few times. The chain combines TRBV20-1 with TRBJ1-2; 9 bases align to TRBD1. Trimming removed 3 bases from V and 4 bases from J; junction bases left unmatched: 6. Germline V gives CDR1 DFQATT, CDR2 SNEGSKA (reference sequence). The CDR3 runs to 14 residues. CDR3 in DNA: TGCAGTGCTAGGCCGACGACAGGGGGCTATGGCTACACCTTC. As protein: CSARPTTGGYGYTF.

This clonotype was counted between two and nine times. The chain joins TRBV6-6 to TRBJ2-7; D unresolved. CDR1 and CDR2 from the germline V gene are MNHNY and SVGAGI (reference sequence). Trimming shortened V by 4 bases and J by 5 bases, and 9 bases separated the two germline ends. The CDR3 runs 12 residues. The CDR3 region has the DNA TGTGCCAGCAGTTCCCCCACCCACGAGCAGTACTTC. Amino acids: CASSSPTHEQYF.

This sequence joins TRBV20-1 and TRBJ1-5; 8 bases agree with TRBD1. The CDR3 is 16 amino acids. CDR1 and CDR2 (germline): DFQATT, SNEGSKA (reference sequence). The trim removed 4 bases at V and 7 bases at J, leaving 15 bases unmatched. CDR3 sequence: CSAIPTGTGGGQPQHF. The CDR3 DNA is TGCAGTGCTATCCCGACCGGGACAGGAGGAGGGCAGCCCCAGCATTTT.

The V call is TRBV20-1, the J call TRBJ2-7; the match to TRBD2 covers 7 bases. Germline values: CDR1 DFQATT, CDR2 SNEGSKA (reference sequence). V dropped 1 base and J dropped 7; count of bases not matched to a gene: 10. The CDR3 length is 14 residues. The DNA for the CDR3 is TGCAGTGCTAGAGTTGGCGGACCGGGAGGTGAGCAGTACTTC. Translating gives CSARVGGPGGEQYF.

This clonotype turned up a few times. CDR3 DNA sequence: TGTGCCAGCAGTCTTACGGTGTTGGGCACTGAAGCTTTCTTT. This sequence encodes CASSLTVLGTEAFF. The chain is built from TRBV12-3 or TRBV12-4 and TRBJ1-1; D is ambiguous. V lost 5 bases, J lost 4 bases, and 14 bases lay in between. The CDR3 has 14 amino acids.

The V call is TRBV20-1, the J call TRBJ2-1; D unresolved. The germline V gene has CDR1 DFQATT and CDR2 SNEGSKA (reference sequence). V lost 6 bases, J lost 4 bases, and 16 bases lay in between. The CDR3 runs to 14 residues. The DNA for the CDR3 is TGCAGTGCCAACGGACCGGTCAGTTACAATGAGCAGTTCTTC. Encoded protein: CSANGPVSYNEQFF.

The chain joins TRBV12-3 or TRBV12-4 to TRBJ2-6; perhaps TRBD2 as D (6 bases). The length of the CDR3 is 16 residues. Deletions cut 6 bases from V and 0 bases from J, with 12 bases between. The CDR3 sequence: CASRNTGGSGANVLTF. CDR3 nucleotides: TGTGCCAGCAGAAATACCGGGGGCTCTGGGGCCAACGTCCTGACTTTC.

The chain employs TRBV27 and TRBJ1-6; TRBD1 matches 8 bases. Looked up from germline, CDR1 is MNHEY and CDR2 is SMNVEV (reference sequence). CDR3 length equals 17 residues. The junction had 14 bases not matched to a gene; V was cut back by 3 bases and J by 10 bases. CDR3: CASSLAAQTGGASPLHF. CDR3 DNA: TGTGCCAGCAGTTTGGCCGCTCAAACAGGGGGGGCATCACCCCTCCACTTT.

The genes are TRBV11-2 and TRBJ2-3; 14 bases fit TRBD2. The CDR3 runs to 16 residues. The V gene's germline CDR1 is SGHAT and CDR2 FQNNGV. V dropped 5 bases and J dropped 5; count of bases not matched to a gene: 6. CDR3 loop: CASSTGLAGGIDTQYF. The CDR3 DNA follows: TGTGCCAGCAGCACCGGACTAGCGGGAGGTATAGATACGCAGTATTTT. Full variable domain (rest looked up from reference TRBV11-2 and TRBJ2-3): EAGVAQSPRYKIIEKRQSVAFWCNPISGHATLYWYQQILGQGPKLLIQFQNNGVVDDSQLPKDRFSAERLKGVDSTLKIQPAKLEDSAVYLCASSTGLAGGIDTQYFGPGTRLTVL.

The chain is built from TRBV20-1 and TRBJ2-7; no firm D call. Germline CDR1 is DFQATT and CDR2 is SNEGSKA (reference sequence). The CDR3 length is 13 residues. V shed 1 base and J shed 5 bases, with 12 bases lying between them. This chain's CDR3 is CSARVSSWNEQYF. CDR3 sequence (DNA): TGCAGTGCTAGAGTGAGTTCATGGAACGAGCAGTACTTC.

V is TRBV20-1 and J is TRBJ2-7; 7 nucleotides agree with TRBD2. The DNA end favors TRBJ2-5, so the J call may be wrong. The CDR3 sequence is 14 residues long. In germline, CDR1 is DFQATT, CDR2 SNEGSKA (reference sequence). CDR3 region: CSARDAGRVETQYF. In DNA form, the CDR3 reads TGCAGTGCTAGAGACGCGGGGAGGGTAGAGACCCAGTACTTC.

The chain combines TRBV6-1 with TRBJ1-2; D is perhaps TRBD1 (6 bases). Trimming stripped 5 bases from V and 4 bases from J, with 17 bases between. Germline CDR1 MNHNS, CDR2 SASEGT. The CDR3 covers 15 residues. The DNA for the CDR3 is TGTGCCAGCAGTCGGGGGCCACCGGTTATCTATGGCTACACCTTC. Its protein is CASSRGPPVIYGYTF.

This clonotype has only one observation. CDR3 coding DNA: TGCAGTGCTTTGCCACGACAGATTAACACAGATACGCAGTATTTT. The encoded protein is CSALPRQINTDTQYF. V gene TRBV20-1 combines with J gene TRBJ2-3; TRBD1 might be the D (5 bases). Germline lookup yields CDR1 DFQATT and CDR2 SNEGSKA (reference sequence). V lost 5 bases to trimming and J lost 2 bases, with 17 bases between them. The CDR3 runs 15 residues.

Ten or more counts support this clonotype. The gene calls are TRBV7-2 and TRBJ2-7; 12 nucleotides line up with TRBD2. Germline V lookup: CDR1 SGHTA, CDR2 FQGNSA. This CDR3 is 14 amino acids long. The V and J ends lost 3 bases and 4 bases, in that order; junction bases with no gene match: 1. CDR3 in DNA: TGTGCCAGCAGCTTCGGGACTAGCGGGTACGAGCAGTACTTC. This encodes CASSFGTSGYEQYF.

V usage is TRBV11-2 and J usage is TRBJ2-3; 8 bases align to TRBD2. V was pared by 2 bases and J by 3 bases, with 7 bases of the junction left unmatched. The germline V gene encodes CDR1 SGHAT and CDR2 FQNNGV. The CDR3 contains 16 residues. CDR3 amino acids: CASSLLRSGNTDTQYF. The CDR3, as DNA: TGTGCCAGCAGCTTATTACGTAGCGGGAATACAGATACGCAGTATTTT. The full variable domain, completed using reference TRBV11-2 and TRBJ2-3, is EAGVAQSPRYKIIEKRQSVAFWCNPISGHATLYWYQQILGQGPKLLIQFQNNGVVDDSQLPKDRFSAERLKGVDSTLKIQPAKLEDSAVYLCASSLLRSGNTDTQYFGPGTRLTVL.

This sequence joins TRBV28 and TRBJ2-1, with a weak D call TRBD1 (5 bases). This CDR3 is 13 amino acids long. Per germline, CDR1 MDHEN and CDR2 SYDVKM. Deletions cut 6 bases from V and 7 bases from J, with 13 bases between. CDR3: CASSPTYRNEQFF. Written as DNA, the CDR3 is TGTGCCAGCAGCCCCACCTACAGGAATGAGCAGTTCTTC.

About this clonotype itself: One junction end disagrees with the germline gene, perhaps due to a read error. V is TRBV7-7 and J is TRBJ2-7, with D possibly TRBD1 on 6 matching bases. In germline, CDR1 is SSHAT, CDR2 FNYEAQ (reference sequence). The CDR3 is 14 amino acids. The CDR3 region is CASSLGPGVETQYF. The CDR3 nucleotides read TGTGCTAGCAGCTTAGGGCCAGGGGTAGAGACCCAGTACTTT.

A few counts support this clonotype. The CDR3 protein is CASSPRAIGTQYF. For the CDR3, the DNA is TGTGCCAGCAGCCCCCGGGCCATAGGGACCCAGTACTTC. The chain is built from TRBV6-2 or TRBV6-3 and TRBJ2-5; D not certain. The V end was cut by 6 bases, the J end by 7 bases, with 15 bases between. There are 13 residues in the CDR3. Germline V gives CDR1 MNHEY, CDR2 SVGEGT.

The chain links TRBV27 to TRBJ2-1; D may be TRBD1 (5 bases). The V gene's germline CDR1 is MNHEY and CDR2 SMNVEV (reference sequence). Trimming removed 4 bases at V and 8 bases at J, with 9 bases between. The CDR3 runs to 12 residues. The CDR3 bases are TGTGCCAGCAGTTCCACAGGAGATGAGCAGTTCTTC. This translates into CASSSTGDEQFF.

Of note for this clonotype: The junction departs from germline at one end; a sequencing error may be responsible. The V gene is TRBV5-5, the J gene TRBJ2-1; 8 bases line up with TRBD1. The CDR3 totals 18 residues. Per germline, CDR1 SGHKS and CDR2 YYEKEE (reference sequence). DNA for the CDR3: TGTGCCCGCAGCCTGAGTCCCGGGACAGGAACCCGTTTCAATGAGCAGTTCTTC. Translation: CARSLSPGTGTRFNEQFF.

The chain uses TRBV18 and TRBJ2-7; tentative D call: TRBD1 (6 bases). Per germline, CDR1 KGHSH and CDR2 LQKENI. The CDR3 spans 14 residues. Deletions cut 6 bases from V and 2 bases from J, with 14 bases between. CDR3 DNA: TGTGCCAGCTCTCAGGTACAGGGCCCCTACGAGCAGTACTTC. It encodes CASSQVQGPYEQYF.

The genes are TRBV27 and TRBJ2-5, with 9 bases lining up with TRBD1. CDR1 MNHEY and CDR2 SMNVEV come from the germline V gene (reference sequence). The CDR3 consists of 15 residues. The V gene end was trimmed by 4 bases and the J gene end by 3 bases; junction bases not matched to a gene: 6. The CDR3 here is CASSWGQGVKETQYF. CDR3 coding DNA: TGTGCCAGCAGTTGGGGACAGGGCGTAAAAGAGACCCAGTACTTC.